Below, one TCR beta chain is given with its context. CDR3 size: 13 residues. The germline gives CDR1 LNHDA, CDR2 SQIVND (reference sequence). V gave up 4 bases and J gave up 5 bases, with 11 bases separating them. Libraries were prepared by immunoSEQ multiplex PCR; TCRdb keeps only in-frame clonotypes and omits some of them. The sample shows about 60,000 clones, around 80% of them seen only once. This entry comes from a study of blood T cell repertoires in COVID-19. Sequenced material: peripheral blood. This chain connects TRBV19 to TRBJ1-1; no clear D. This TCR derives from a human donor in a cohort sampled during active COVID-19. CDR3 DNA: TGTGCCAGTAGTAACGGAGGCCTTACTGAAGCTTTCTTT. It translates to CASSNGGLTEAFF.